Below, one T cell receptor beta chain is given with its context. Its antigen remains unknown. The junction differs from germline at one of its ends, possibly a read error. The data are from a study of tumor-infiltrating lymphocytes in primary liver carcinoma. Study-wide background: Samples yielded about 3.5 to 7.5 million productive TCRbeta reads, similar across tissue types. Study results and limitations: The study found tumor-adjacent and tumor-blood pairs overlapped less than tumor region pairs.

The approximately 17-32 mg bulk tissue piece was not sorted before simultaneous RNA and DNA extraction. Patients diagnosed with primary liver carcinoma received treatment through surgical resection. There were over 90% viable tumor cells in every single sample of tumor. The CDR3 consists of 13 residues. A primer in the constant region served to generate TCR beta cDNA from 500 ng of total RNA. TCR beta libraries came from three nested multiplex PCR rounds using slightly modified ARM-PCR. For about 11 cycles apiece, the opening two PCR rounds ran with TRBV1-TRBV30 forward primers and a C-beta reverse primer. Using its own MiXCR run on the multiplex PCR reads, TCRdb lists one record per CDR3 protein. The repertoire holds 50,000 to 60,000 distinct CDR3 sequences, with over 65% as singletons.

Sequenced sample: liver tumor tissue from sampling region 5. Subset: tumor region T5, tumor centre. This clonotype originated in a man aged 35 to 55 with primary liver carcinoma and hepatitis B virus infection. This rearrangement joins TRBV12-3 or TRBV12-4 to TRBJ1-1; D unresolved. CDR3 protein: CASSFRSGTEVFF. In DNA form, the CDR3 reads TGTGCCAGCAGTTTCAGAAGCGGCACTGAAGTTTTCTTT.